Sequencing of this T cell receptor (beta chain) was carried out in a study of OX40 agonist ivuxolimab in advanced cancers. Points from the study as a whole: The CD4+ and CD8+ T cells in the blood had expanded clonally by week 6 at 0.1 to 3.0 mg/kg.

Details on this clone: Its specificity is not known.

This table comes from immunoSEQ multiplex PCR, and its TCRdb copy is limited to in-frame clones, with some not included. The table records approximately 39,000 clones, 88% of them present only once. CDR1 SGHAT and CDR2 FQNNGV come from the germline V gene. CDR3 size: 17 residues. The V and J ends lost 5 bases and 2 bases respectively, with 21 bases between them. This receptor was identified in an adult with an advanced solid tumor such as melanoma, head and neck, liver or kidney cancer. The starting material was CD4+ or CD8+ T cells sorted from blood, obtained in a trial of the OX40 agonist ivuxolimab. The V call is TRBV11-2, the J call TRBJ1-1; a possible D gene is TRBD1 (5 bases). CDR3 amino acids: CASSPIRGSKGNTEAFF. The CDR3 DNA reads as TGTGCCAGCAGCCCCATAAGGGGTTCGAAAGGAAACACTGAAGCTTTCTTT.